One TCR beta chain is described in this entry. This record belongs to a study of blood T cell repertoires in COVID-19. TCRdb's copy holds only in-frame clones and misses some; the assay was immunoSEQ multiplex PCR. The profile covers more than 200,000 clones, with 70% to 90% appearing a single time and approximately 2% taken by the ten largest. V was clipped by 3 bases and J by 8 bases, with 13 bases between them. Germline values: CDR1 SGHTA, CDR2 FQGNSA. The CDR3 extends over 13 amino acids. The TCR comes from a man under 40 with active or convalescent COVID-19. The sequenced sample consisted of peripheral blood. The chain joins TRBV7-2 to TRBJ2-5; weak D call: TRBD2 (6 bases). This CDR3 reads CASSLRDFDTQYF. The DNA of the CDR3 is TGTGCCAGCAGCTTGCGGGACTTCGATACCCAGTACTTC.